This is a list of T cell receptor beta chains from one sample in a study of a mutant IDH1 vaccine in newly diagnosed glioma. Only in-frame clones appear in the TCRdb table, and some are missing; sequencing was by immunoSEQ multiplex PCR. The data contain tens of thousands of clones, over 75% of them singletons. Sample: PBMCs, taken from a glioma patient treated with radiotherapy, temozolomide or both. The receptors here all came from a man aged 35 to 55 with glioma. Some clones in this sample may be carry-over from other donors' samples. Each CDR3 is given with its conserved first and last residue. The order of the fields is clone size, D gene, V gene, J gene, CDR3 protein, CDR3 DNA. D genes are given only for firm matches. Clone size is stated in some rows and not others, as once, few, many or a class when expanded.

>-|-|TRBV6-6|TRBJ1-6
CASIENRENSPLHF
TGTGCCAGCATTGAAAACAGGGAAAATTCACCCCTCCACTTT
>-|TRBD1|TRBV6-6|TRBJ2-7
CASSYSGTGIYEQYF
TGTGCCAGCAGTTACTCGGGGACAGGGATCTACGAGCAGTACTTC
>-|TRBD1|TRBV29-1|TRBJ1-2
CSAASPGQEYGYTF
TGCAGCGCAGCATCCCCGGGACAGGAGTATGGCTACACCTTC
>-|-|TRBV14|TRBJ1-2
CASSQTNYGYTF
TGTGCCAGCAGTCAGACCAACTATGGCTACACCTTC
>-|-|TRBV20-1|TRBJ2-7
CSAATSYEQYF
TGCAGTGCGGCCACTTCCTACGAGCAGTACTTC
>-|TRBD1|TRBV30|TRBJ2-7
CAWSGGQGIRQYF
TGTGCCTGGAGTGGGGGACAGGGTATCCGGCAGTACTTC
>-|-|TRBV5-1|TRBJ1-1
CASSLSGMNTEAFF
TGCGCCAGCAGCTTGTCAGGGATGAACACTGAAGCTTTCTTT
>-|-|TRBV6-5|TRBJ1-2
CASRRVGSGYTF
TGTGCCAGCAGAAGGGTTGGGAGTGGCTACACCTTC
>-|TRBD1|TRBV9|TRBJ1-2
CASSVDPGQGNYGYTF
TGTGCCAGCAGCGTAGATCCGGGACAGGGCAACTATGGCTACACCTTC
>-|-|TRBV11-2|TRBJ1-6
CASSFGSTGRNNSPLHF
TGTGCCAGCAGCTTCGGCTCGACAGGCCGTAATAATTCACCCCTCCACTTT
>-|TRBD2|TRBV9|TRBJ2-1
CASTPLAGGTNEQFF
TGTGCCAGCACCCCCCTGGCGGGGGGTACCAATGAGCAGTTCTTC
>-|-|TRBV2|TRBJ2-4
CASSPRTATENIQYF
TGTGCCAGCAGTCCCCGGACAGCCACAGAAAACATTCAGTACTTC
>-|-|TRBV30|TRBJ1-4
CAWSITGPRSEKLFF
TGTGCCTGGAGTATCACCGGGCCGCGGAGTGAAAAACTGTTTTTT
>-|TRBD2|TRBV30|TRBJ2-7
CAWTGGLAGFYEQYF
TGTGCCTGGACTGGGGGACTAGCGGGTTTCTACGAGCAGTACTTC
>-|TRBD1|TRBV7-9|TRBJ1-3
CASRQGAGNTIYF
TGTGCCAGCAGGCAGGGGGCCGGAAACACCATATATTTT
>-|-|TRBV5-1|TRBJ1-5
CASSLGTDNQPQHF
TGCGCCAGCAGCTTAGGGACGGACAATCAGCCCCAGCATTTT
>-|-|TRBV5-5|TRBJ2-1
CASSLGGFNGQFF
TGTGCCAGCAGCTTGGGGGGCTTTAATGGGCAGTTCTTC
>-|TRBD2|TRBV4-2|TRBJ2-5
CASSQVLGGGETQYF
TGTGCCAGCAGCCAAGTTTTAGGCGGGGGTGAGACCCAGTACTTC
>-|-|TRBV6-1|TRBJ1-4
CASREGLGYGKLFF
TGTGCCAGCAGAGAGGGACTGGGCTACGGAAAACTGTTTTTT
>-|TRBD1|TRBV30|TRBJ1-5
CAWDTGQGNQPQHF
TGTGCCTGGGATACGGGACAGGGTAATCAGCCCCAGCATTTT
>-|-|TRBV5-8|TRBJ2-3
CASSFLSTDTQYF
TGTGCCAGCAGCTTTCTTAGCACAGATACGCAGTATTTT
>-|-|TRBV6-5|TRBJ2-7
CASRKRRVSNEQYF
TGTGCCAGCAGGAAAAGGAGGGTCTCGAACGAGCAGTACTTC
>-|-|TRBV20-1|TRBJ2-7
CSAKISYEQYF
TGCAGTGCTAAAATAAGCTACGAGCAGTACTTC
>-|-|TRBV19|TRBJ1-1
CASSIDLEGKAFF
TGTGCCAGTAGTATAGATCTTGAGGGTAAAGCTTTCTTT
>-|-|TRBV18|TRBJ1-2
CASSPRGDGYTF
TGTGCCAGCTCACCAAGGGGAGACGGCTACACCTTC
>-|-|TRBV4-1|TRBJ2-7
CASSQDFKGAQSYEQYF
TGCGCCAGCAGCCAAGATTTTAAAGGAGCCCAATCCTACGAGCAGTACTTC
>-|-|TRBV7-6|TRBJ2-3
CASSPVRAGFGDTQYF
TGTGCCAGCAGCCCGGTCCGGGCAGGCTTCGGGGATACGCAGTATTTT
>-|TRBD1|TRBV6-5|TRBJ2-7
CASSIQGVVAYEQYF
TGTGCCAGCAGTATACAGGGGGTTGTGGCCTACGAGCAGTACTTC
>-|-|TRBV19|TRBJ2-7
CASSSGTPYEQYF
TGTGCCAGTAGTAGCGGGACCCCCTACGAGCAGTACTTC
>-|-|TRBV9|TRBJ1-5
CASSAVESNQPQHF
TGTGCCAGCAGCGCCGTGGAGAGCAATCAGCCCCAGCATTTT
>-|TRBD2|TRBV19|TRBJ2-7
CASTPGLGPYEQYF
TGTGCCAGTACCCCGGGACTAGGGCCCTACGAGCAGTACTTC
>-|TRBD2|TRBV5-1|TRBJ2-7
CASRTSGSATYEQYF
TGCGCCAGCAGGACAAGCGGGAGCGCCACCTACGAGCAGTACTTC
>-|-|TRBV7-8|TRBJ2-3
CASSFIGGLADTQYF
TGTGCCAGCAGCTTTATCGGGGGGCTAGCAGATACGCAGTATTTT
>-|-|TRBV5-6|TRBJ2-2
CASSLSLRGQNTGELFF
TGTGCCAGCAGCTTGTCCTTGCGGGGCCAGAACACCGGGGAGCTGTTTTTT
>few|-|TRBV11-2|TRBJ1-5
CASSLDRGQPQHF
TGTGCCAGCAGCTTAGACAGGGGACAGCCCCAGCATTTT
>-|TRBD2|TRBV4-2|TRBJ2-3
CASSPSGGGTDTQYF
TGTGCCAGCAGCCCTAGCGGGGGCGGTACAGATACGCAGTATTTT
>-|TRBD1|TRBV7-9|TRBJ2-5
CASSYRGAHQETQYF
TGTGCCAGCAGCTACAGGGGGGCCCACCAAGAGACCCAGTACTTC
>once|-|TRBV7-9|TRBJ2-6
CASGGTVLTF
TGTGCCAGCGGTGGAACCGTCCTGACTTTC
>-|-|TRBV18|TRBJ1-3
CASSPQESGVSGNTIYF
TGTGCCAGCTCACCACAAGAATCAGGGGTCTCTGGAAACACCATATATTTT
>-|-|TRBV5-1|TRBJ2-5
CASSFGSSRVTQYF
TGCGCCAGCAGCTTCGGGTCTAGCAGGGTGACCCAGTACTTC